Reported below is one TCR beta chain. Its antigen is still unknown. Base qualities are not at hand, and no much larger clone is one base apart. The entry originates in a study of blood T cell repertoires in COVID-19 (dated by TCRdb to about 2020). As for the study more broadly: Collaborator samples came from the United States, Italy and Spain and covered acute and convalescent phases of COVID-19. The material from the prospective study consisted of cDNA or gDNA derived from T cells, B-cell-depleted T cells, or PBMCs. Subjects who had been exposed to COVID-19, were actively infected with it, or had recovered from it provided the deeply sampled blood TCRbeta repertoires that made up the dataset. The repertoires were made available in a free public database intended to serve as a resource for research on the immune response to SARS-CoV-2. The samples were drawn from the first 160 participants of the ongoing ImmuneRACE study and from roughly 1,300 subjects provided by 6 global collaborators. The sample metadata nearly always contained a de-identified subject ID, COVID-19 status, age in years and sex. Where available, HLA class I and class II types were obtained from metadata supplied by the sample provider rather than from assay-based typing. What the study reported, not specific to this receptor: The quantity of clinical and demographic metadata differed by source and by participant and was supplied without curation.

Taken from the germline V gene (reference sequence), the CDR1 and CDR2 loops are LNHNV and YYDKDF. Including cysteine and phenylalanine, the CDR3 has 14 amino acids. Just CDR3 DNA is preserved here, 42 bases in frame from base 1. The V end gives up 8 bases and the J end 0 bases, leaving 5 bases in the junction not matched to a gene. TCRbeta CDR3 regions were amplified from genomic DNA using the immunoSEQ Assay, a bias-controlled multiplex PCR. As for the authors' bioinformatics: Within the assay, amplification of reference gene primers was used to estimate how many nucleated cells each sample contained. To quantify the absolute abundance of each unique TCRbeta CDR3 rearrangement, sequence reads were collapsed and filtered. For each sample, productive Simpson clonality was calculated as the square root of Simpson's diversity index over productive rearrangements. What TCRdb holds here is the immuneACCESS table cut down to in-frame rearrangements. Part of the clones is not present; checked against another copy, under half of the missing clones reflect an unresolved V gene, and the others are unexplained. Clonal size and the V and J genes are those of that table, whereas D and trimming came from the DNA. The sample includes fewer than 250,000 clones, with approximately 80% observed a single time. The leading ten clones occupy around 5% of the sample.

Whole blood was collected in K2EDTA tubes by collaborating institutions according to the institutions' own protocols. Collaborator samples were shipped for TCRbeta analysis as frozen whole blood, isolated PBMCs, or DNA extracted from either sample type. This sequence was found in a woman in her 70s with acute or convalescent COVID-19. The specimen was peripheral blood. The sequence joins TRBV15 to TRBJ1-1, with TRBD1 matching 8 junction bases. The CDR3 amino acid sequence is: CATDTGGVNTEAFF. The DNA sequence reads TGTGCCACCGATACAGGGGGGGTGAACACTGAAGCTTTCTTT.